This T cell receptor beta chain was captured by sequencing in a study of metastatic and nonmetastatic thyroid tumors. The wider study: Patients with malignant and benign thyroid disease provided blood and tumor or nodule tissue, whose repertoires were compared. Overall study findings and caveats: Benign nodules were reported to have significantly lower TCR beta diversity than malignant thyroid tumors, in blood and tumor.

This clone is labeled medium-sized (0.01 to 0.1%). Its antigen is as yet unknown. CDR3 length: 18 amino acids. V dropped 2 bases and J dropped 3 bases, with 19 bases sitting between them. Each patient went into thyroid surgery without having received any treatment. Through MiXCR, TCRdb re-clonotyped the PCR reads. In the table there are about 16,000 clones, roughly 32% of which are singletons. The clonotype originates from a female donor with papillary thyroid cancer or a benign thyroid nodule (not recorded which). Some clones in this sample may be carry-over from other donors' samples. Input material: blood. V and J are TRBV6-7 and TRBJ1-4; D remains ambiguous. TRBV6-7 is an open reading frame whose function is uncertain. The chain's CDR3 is CASSYPKQPRRANEKLFF. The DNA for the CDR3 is TGTGCCAGCAGTTACCCTAAGCAGCCCAGGAGGGCTAATGAAAAACTGTTTTTT.